One T cell receptor beta chain is described in this entry. This entry belongs to a study of blood T cell repertoires in COVID-19. About the research overall: Sites across the United States, Italy and Spain contributed samples from acute and convalescent COVID-19. Sources were T cells, B-cell-depleted T cells, or PBMCs; the material itself was cDNA or gDNA.

Method: immunoSEQ multiplex PCR; TCRdb's copy keeps in-frame clones and lacks some. Of about 500,000 clones listed, roughly 89% were seen once; the top ten hold about 1%. Unmatched junction bases numbered 8, after V lost 5 bases and J lost 4 bases. CDR1 is LNHDA, CDR2 SQIVND, per germline (reference sequence). The CDR3 runs to 16 residues. The genes are TRBV19 and TRBJ2-3; 11 nucleotides match TRBD1. The material sequenced was peripheral blood. The receptor comes from a man between 18 and 35 years old with COVID-19, enrolled during active disease. CDR3 region: CASSAPGTGGSDTQYF. The CDR3 DNA reads as TGTGCCAGTAGTGCTCCCGGGACAGGGGGATCAGATACGCAGTATTTT.